One and the same sample provided the 15 T cell receptor beta chains below, sequenced in a study of blood T cell repertoires in COVID-19. Clones were read by immunoSEQ multiplex PCR, and TCRdb kept only the in-frame ones, dropping some. The sample comprises 250,000 or so clones, around 84% of which are singletons, and roughly 5% rests with the top ten. Sequenced sample: peripheral blood. The receptors derive from a woman in her sixties or seventies with COVID-19, enrolled during active disease.

The V gene is TRBV25-1, the J gene TRBJ1-6, with 7 bases fitting TRBD1. The CDR3 runs to 15 residues. Germline V lookup: CDR1 MGHDK, CDR2 SYGVNS. V dropped 1 base and J dropped 10; count of bases not matched to a gene: 7. For the CDR3, the DNA is TGTGCCAGCAGTGAATGGAGGGGGCGGAACTCACCCCTCCACTTT. It encodes CASSEWRGRNSPLHF.

The chain combines TRBV18 with TRBJ1-3; D is unresolved. The germline V and J ends were trimmed by 2 bases and 0 bases, with 11 bases remaining between them. Per germline, CDR1 KGHSH and CDR2 LQKENI. The CDR3 contains 16 residues. The DNA of the CDR3 is TGTGCCAGCTCACCAGATGGACTAAACTCTGGAAACACCATATATTTT. Its translation is CASSPDGLNSGNTIYF.

This chain links TRBV10-3 with TRBJ2-1; 7 positions match TRBD2. Losses at the gene ends were 1 base for V and 2 bases for J; bases not matched to a gene: 5. The length of the CDR3 is 16 residues. The V gene's germline CDR1 is ENHRY and CDR2 SYGVKD. The CDR3 spells CAISEYSGETYNEQFF. CDR3 nucleotides: TGTGCCATCAGTGAGTACAGCGGGGAAACCTACAATGAGCAGTTCTTC.

The chain uses TRBV19 and TRBJ2-1; 11 nucleotides line up with TRBD2. Germline V CDR1 and CDR2: LNHDA, SQIVND (reference sequence). This CDR3 has 17 residues. The trim removed 0 bases at V and 4 bases at J, leaving 5 bases unmatched. The CDR3 loop is CASSIDLGTSGYNEQFF. As DNA, the CDR3 is TGTGCCAGTAGTATAGATCTAGGGACTAGCGGTTACAATGAGCAGTTCTTC.

The gene calls are TRBV11-3 and TRBJ1-1; D gene uncertain. Trimming stripped 5 bases from V and 3 bases from J, with 10 bases between. The CDR3 sequence is 13 residues long. Looked up from germline, CDR1 is SGHNT and CDR2 is YENEEA. The CDR3 is CASSLRAYTEAFF. Here the CDR3 DNA reads TGTGCCAGCAGCCTGCGGGCATACACTGAAGCTTTCTTT. The whole variable domain, remainder taken from reference TRBV11-3 and TRBJ1-1, is EAGVVQSPRYKIIEKKQPVAFWCNPISGHNTLYWYLQNLGQGPELLIRYENEEAVDDSQLPKDRFSAERLKGVDSTLKIQPAELGDSAVYLCASSLRAYTEAFFGQGTRLTVV.

The chain combines TRBV9 with TRBJ2-7; D possibly corresponds to TRBD2 (5 bases). Per germline, CDR1 SGDLS and CDR2 YYNGEE. Between the trimmed V and J ends, which lost 0 bases and 4 bases, there was a span of 14 bases. This CDR3 has 15 residues. The CDR3 DNA follows: TGTGCCAGCAGCGTAGAGGCTAGCAAACGTTACGAGCAGTACTTC. It codes for CASSVEASKRYEQYF.

Worth noting for this clone: At one end the junction does not follow the germline gene, possibly because of a read error. The chain has TRBV5-1 and TRBJ1-6; 7 positions agree with TRBD1. CDR1 is SGHRS, CDR2 YFSETQ, per germline. The CDR3 runs 13 residues. The CDR3 spells CASGQGVNSLLHF. The CDR3 bases are TGCGCCAGCGGGCAGGGGGTCAATTCACTCCTCCACTTT.

The chain is built from TRBV9 and TRBJ2-7; TRBD2 matches at 9 bases. Germline assignment: CDR1 SGDLS and CDR2 YYNGEE. V gave up 3 bases and J gave up 6 bases; unmatched junction bases: 10. There are 15 residues in the CDR3. CDR3 in amino acids: CASSARLAEGAEQYF. CDR3 bases: TGTGCCAGCAGCGCTCGACTAGCGGAGGGGGCCGAGCAGTACTTC. Based on the CDR3 plus reference TRBV9 and TRBJ2-7, the full variable domain is DSGVTQTPKHLITATGQRVTLRCSPRSGDLSVYWYQQSLDQGLQFLIQYYNGEERAKGNILERFSAQQFPDLHSELNLSSLELGDSALYFCASSARLAEGAEQYFGPGTRLTVT.

The V and J genes are TRBV18 and TRBJ2-3, with a weak D call TRBD2 (6 bases). Trimming took off 3 bases at V and 2 bases at J, with 12 bases between the two ends. The CDR3 consists of 15 residues. The germline V gene encodes CDR1 KGHSH and CDR2 LQKENI. The CDR3 DNA reads TGTGCCAGCTCACCGGGTGCGCGGGACACAGATACGCAGTATTTT. This codes for CASSPGARDTDTQYF.

This clone was seen a handful of times. No conserved phenylalanine or tryptophan is present at the end of the CDR3, so a read error is the likely explanation. Because the CDR3's place on the DNA is in doubt, the DNA is left out and the CDR3 is given as listed by TCRdb. The chain joins TRBV6-4 to TRBJ2-7; no check of the table's D call, TRBD2, against the DNA was made. The CDR3 is 12 residues long, ends included. Germline V gives CDR1 MRHNA, CDR2 SNTAGT. The CDR3 loop reads CASSDLALPKGS.

The chain is built from TRBV5-1 and TRBJ2-7; 9 nucleotides agree with TRBD1. CDR3 length equals 13 residues. Germline trimming cut 4 bases from V and 11 bases from J; bases unmatched to any gene: 10. Per germline, CDR1 SGHRS and CDR2 YFSETQ. The chain's CDR3 is CASSGTGLPFKYF. In DNA, the CDR3 is TGCGCCAGCAGCGGGACAGGGCTCCCCTTTAAGTACTTC.

As concerns this clone: The same CDR3 arises from other DNA sequences in this sample as well. The chain joins TRBV6-6 to TRBJ1-1; TRBD1 aligns across 10 bases. The germline V gene has CDR1 MNHNY and CDR2 SVGAGI (reference sequence). CDR3 length: 15 residues. J was trimmed by 1 base and V by 6 bases; bases with no gene match: 5. The CDR3 loop reads CASSPRDRGNTEAFF. CDR3 in DNA: TGTGCCAGCAGCCCCCGGGACAGGGGGAACACTGAAGCTTTCTTT.

The chain joins TRBV5-5 to TRBJ2-2; 10 nucleotides line up with TRBD1. The V gene end was trimmed by 0 bases and the J gene end by 4 bases; junction bases not matched to a gene: 6. This CDR3 region has 17 residues. Germline CDR1 is SGHKS and CDR2 is YYEKEE (reference sequence). The CDR3 nucleotides are TGTGCCAGCAGCTTGGTTCCCGGGACAGGGGCCACCGGGGAGCTGTTTTTT. Protein sequence: CASSLVPGTGATGELFF.

This clone was found once. The genes are TRBV28 and TRBJ1-2; TRBD1 might be the D (5 bases). The CDR3 consists of 15 residues. The germline V gene has CDR1 MDHEN and CDR2 SYDVKM. Trimming pared 5 bases from V and 5 bases from J, leaving 18 bases between. The chain's CDR3 is CASSPEGRLGYGYTF. CDR3 DNA sequence: TGTGCCAGCAGTCCCGAGGGGAGGCTTGGGTATGGCTACACCTTC.

The chain uses TRBV28 and TRBJ2-1; 11 bases align to TRBD2. The J segment lost 5 bases and the V segment lost 3 bases, leaving 9 bases of the junction unmatched. The CDR3 spans 17 residues. Germline V gene sequence: CDR1 MDHEN, CDR2 SYDVKM. The CDR3, as DNA: TGTGCCAGCAGTTTCGTCGGGGGACTAGCGGCCCACAATGAGCAGTTCTTC. Residues: CASSFVGGLAAHNEQFF.